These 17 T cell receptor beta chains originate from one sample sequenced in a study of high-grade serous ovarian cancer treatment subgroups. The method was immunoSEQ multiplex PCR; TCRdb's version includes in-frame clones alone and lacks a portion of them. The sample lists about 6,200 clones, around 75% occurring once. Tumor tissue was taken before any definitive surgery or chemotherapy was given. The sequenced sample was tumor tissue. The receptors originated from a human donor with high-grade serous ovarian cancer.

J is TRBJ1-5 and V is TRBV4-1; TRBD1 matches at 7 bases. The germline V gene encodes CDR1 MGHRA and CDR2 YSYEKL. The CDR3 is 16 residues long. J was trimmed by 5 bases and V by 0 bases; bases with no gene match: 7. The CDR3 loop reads CASSQDRFRGHQPQHF. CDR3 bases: TGCGCCAGCAGCCAAGATAGGTTTAGGGGGCATCAGCCCCAGCATTTT.

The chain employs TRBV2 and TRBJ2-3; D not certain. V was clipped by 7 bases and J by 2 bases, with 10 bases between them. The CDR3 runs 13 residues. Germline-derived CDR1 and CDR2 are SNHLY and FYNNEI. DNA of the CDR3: TGTGCCAGCACCCGGTATACCACAGATACGCAGTATTTT. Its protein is CASTRYTTDTQYF. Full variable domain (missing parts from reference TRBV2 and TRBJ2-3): EPEVTQTPSHQVTQMGQEVILRCVPISNHLYFYWYRQILGQKVEFLVSFYNNEISEKSEIFDDQFSVERPDGSNFTLKIRSTKLEDSAMYFCASTRYTTDTQYFGPGTRLTVL.

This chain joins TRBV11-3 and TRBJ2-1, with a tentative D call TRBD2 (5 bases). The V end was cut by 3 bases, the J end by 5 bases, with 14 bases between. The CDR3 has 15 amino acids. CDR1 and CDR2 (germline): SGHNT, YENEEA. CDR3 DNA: TGTGCCAGCAGCTTCTCCGGGAACACCAACAATGAGCAGTTCTTC. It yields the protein CASSFSGNTNNEQFF.

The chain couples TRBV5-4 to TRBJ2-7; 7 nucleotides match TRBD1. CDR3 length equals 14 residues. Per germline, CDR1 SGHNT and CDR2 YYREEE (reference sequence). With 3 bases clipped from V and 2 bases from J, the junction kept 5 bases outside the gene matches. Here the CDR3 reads CASSSGTVAYEQYF. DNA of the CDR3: TGTGCCAGCAGCTCCGGGACAGTCGCCTACGAGCAGTACTTC.

The CDR3 DNA is TGTGCCAGCAGCCTGGGGGGCTCCTACAATGAGCAGTTCTTC. The encoded protein is CASSLGGSYNEQFF. This chain connects TRBV6-5 to TRBJ2-1, with a weak D call TRBD2 (6 bases). V was trimmed by 6 bases and J by 0 bases, leaving 9 bases between them. The CDR3 is 14 residues long. The germline CDR1 and CDR2 sequences are MNHEY and SVGAGI.

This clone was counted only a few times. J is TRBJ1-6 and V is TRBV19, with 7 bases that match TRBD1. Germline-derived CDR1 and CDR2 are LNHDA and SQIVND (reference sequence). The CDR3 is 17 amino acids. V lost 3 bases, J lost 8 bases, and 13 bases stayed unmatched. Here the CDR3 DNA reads TGTGCCAGTAGTATCTCGGCCGGGACAGTTAAACATTCACCCCTCCACTTT. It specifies CASSISAGTVKHSPLHF.

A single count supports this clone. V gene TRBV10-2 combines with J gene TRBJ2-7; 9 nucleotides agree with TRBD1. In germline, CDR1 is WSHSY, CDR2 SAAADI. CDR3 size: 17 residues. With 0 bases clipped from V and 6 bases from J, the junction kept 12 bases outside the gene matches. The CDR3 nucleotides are TGCGCCAGCAGTGAGTCGGGGGGGACAGGGAGTTTCGGCGAGCAGTACTTC. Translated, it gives CASSESGGTGSFGEQYF.

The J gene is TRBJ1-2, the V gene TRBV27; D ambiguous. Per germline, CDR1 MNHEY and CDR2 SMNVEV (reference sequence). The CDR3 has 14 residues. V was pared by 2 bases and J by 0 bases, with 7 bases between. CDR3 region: CASSLGGSNYGYTF. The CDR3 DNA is TGTGCCAGCAGTTTAGGTGGTTCTAACTATGGCTACACCTTC.

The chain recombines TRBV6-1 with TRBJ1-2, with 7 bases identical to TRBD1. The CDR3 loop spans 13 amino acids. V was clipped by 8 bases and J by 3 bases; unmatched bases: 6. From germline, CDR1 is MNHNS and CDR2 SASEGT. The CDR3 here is CASSTGVDYGYTF. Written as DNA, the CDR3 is TGTGCCAGCTCTACAGGGGTTGACTATGGCTACACCTTC.

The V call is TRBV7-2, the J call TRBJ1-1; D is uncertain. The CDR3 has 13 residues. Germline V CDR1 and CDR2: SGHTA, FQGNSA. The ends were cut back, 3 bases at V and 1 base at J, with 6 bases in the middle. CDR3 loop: CASSFNRNTEAFF. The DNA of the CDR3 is TGTGCCAGCAGCTTTAATCGGAACACTGAAGCTTTCTTT.

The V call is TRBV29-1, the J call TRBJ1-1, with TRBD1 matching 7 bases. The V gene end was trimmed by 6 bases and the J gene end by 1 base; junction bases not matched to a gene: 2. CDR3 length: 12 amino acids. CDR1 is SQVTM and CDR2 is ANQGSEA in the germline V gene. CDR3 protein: CSVGTANTEAFF. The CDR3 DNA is TGCAGCGTCGGGACAGCGAACACTGAAGCTTTCTTT.

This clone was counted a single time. The CDR3 sequence: CASSYERSPLHF. CDR3 coding DNA: TGTGCCAGCAGCTACGAGCGATCACCCCTCCACTTT. The chain couples TRBV7-2 to TRBJ1-6; unclear D gene. CDR1 is SGHTA, CDR2 FQGNSA, per germline. The V end was cut by 4 bases, the J end by 10 bases, with 8 bases between. This CDR3 has 12 amino acids.

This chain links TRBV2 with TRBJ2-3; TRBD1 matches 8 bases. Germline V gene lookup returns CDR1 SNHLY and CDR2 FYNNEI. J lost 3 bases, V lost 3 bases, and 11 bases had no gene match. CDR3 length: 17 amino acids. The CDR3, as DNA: TGTGCCAGCAGTGAGGGGCAGGGGGCGTTTAGGACAGATACGCAGTATTTT. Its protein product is CASSEGQGAFRTDTQYF. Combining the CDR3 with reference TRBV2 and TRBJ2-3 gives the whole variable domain EPEVTQTPSHQVTQMGQEVILRCVPISNHLYFYWYRQILGQKVEFLVSFYNNEISEKSEIFDDQFSVERPDGSNFTLKIRSTKLEDSAMYFCASSEGQGAFRTDTQYFGPGTRLTVL.

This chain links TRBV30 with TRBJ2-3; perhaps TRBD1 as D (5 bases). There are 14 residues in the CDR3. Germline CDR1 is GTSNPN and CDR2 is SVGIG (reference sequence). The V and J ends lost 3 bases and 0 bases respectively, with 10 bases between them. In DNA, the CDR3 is TGTGCCTGGAGGGAACAGGCCAGCACAGATACGCAGTATTTT. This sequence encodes CAWREQASTDTQYF.

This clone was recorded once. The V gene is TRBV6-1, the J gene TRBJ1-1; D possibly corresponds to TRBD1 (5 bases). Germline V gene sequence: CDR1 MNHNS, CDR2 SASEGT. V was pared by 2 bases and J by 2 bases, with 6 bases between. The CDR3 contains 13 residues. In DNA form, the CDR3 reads TGTGCCAGCAGTGAACAGGGCAACACTGAAGCTTTCTTT. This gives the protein CASSEQGNTEAFF.

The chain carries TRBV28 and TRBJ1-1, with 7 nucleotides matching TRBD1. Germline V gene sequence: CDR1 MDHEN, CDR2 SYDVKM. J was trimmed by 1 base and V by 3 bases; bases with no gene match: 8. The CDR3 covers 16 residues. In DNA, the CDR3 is TGTGCCAGCAGTTTTACCAGGGCAGGGGGGAACACTGAAGCTTTCTTT. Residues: CASSFTRAGGNTEAFF.

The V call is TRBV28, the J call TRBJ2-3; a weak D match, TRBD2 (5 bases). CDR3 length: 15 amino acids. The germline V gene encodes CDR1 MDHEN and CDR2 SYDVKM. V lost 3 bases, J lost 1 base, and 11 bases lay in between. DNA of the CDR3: TGTGCCAGCAGTTTCGGTAGGCGGGGCACAGATACGCAGTATTTT. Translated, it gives CASSFGRRGTDTQYF.